The table lists the clone carrying this T cell receptor beta chain with a few counts. Its matching antigen is unknown. The V gene's germline CDR1 is SEHNR and CDR2 FQNEAQ (reference sequence). V lost 11 bases and J lost 8; bases outside the gene matches: 20. The CDR3 covers 17 residues. This entry is derived from a study of beta chain features in type 1 diabetes. The sequenced template was cDNA made from the entire isolated RNA. Assay used: immunoSEQ multiplex PCR; TCRdb lists only in-frame clones, some missing. The top ten hold approximately 0.011% of the sample, which has around 260,000 clones, 20% to 25% seen once. Points from the study as a whole: Shorter TCRB CDR3s, moderately but significantly so, were found in Type 1 diabetes patients in all four CD4+ subsets.

This sequence originates from a young woman with type 1 diabetes. Input material: naive CD4+ T cells from blood. The rearrangement links TRBV7-9 to TRBJ2-1; 11 nucleotides line up with TRBD2. The CDR3 reads CAFNHLIAGGGKDEQFF. The CDR3 bases are TGTGCCTTCAACCACCTTATAGCGGGAGGGGGAAAGGATGAGCAGTTCTTC.